Following are 27 T cell receptor beta chains from one sample sequenced in a study of cytomegalovirus exposure and HLA in healthy donors. Both 60 Vbeta primers and 13 Jbeta primers went into the PCR. Using immunoSEQ multiplex PCR, the repertoire was profiled, and TCRdb retains in-frame clones only, with some absent. The table for this sample gives some 67,000 clones. The sequenced material came from PBMCs. The receptors stem from a woman aged 25 to 39 in good health and CMV-seronegative.

The chain employs TRBV29-1 and TRBJ2-3, with TRBD2 as a possible D gene (6 bases). Deletions cut 7 bases from V and 4 bases from J, with 15 bases between. There are 13 residues in the CDR3. Germline V gene sequence: CDR1 SQVTM, CDR2 ANQGSEA. The CDR3 sequence: CSGRRGPADTQYF. The CDR3 DNA is TGCAGCGGGCGGAGGGGTCCCGCAGATACGCAGTATTTT.

The chain is built from TRBV11-1 and TRBJ1-2; 10 nucleotides agree with TRBD1. Trimming took 5 bases from V and 7 from J; bases not matched to a gene: 4. This CDR3 has 13 residues. Looked up from germline, CDR1 is SGHAT and CDR2 is FQDESV (reference sequence). CDR3 loop: CASSPDRGLGYTF. The CDR3, as DNA: TGTGCCAGCAGCCCAGACAGGGGGCTTGGCTACACCTTC.

As regards this clone: A read error may produce the germline difference seen at one junction end. This chain connects TRBV7-8 to TRBJ1-5; TRBD1 matches 9 bases. Germline V gene data show CDR1 as SGHVS and CDR2 as FQNEAQ. This CDR3 is built from 19 residues. The CDR3 region is CASTLSGLGTGLFNQPQHF. In DNA, the CDR3 is TGTGCCAGCACCTTATCTGGCCTTGGGACAGGGCTCTTCAATCAGCCCCAGCATTTT.

This rearrangement joins TRBV5-4 to TRBJ1-2, with 11 bases aligning to TRBD1. Germline V gives CDR1 SGHNT, CDR2 YYREEE (reference sequence). The CDR3 covers 14 residues. The V and J ends lost 4 bases and 8 bases, in that order; junction bases with no gene match: 7. The CDR3 nucleotides read TGTGCCAGCAGCCCCGGGACAGGGGGAAGCGGCTACACCTTC. This sequence encodes CASSPGTGGSGYTF.

V and J are TRBV7-3 and TRBJ2-6, with TRBD1 identical over 9 bases. This CDR3 is 18 amino acids long. From germline, CDR1 is SGHTA and CDR2 FQGTGA. Trimming cost V 5 bases and J 1 base; bases outside gene matches: 9. For the CDR3, the DNA is TGTGCCAGCAGCCCAGCCGGGACAGGGAAATCTGGGGCCAACGTCCTGACTTTC. Amino acids: CASSPAGTGKSGANVLTF.

The chain uses TRBV4-1 and TRBJ2-6; D might be TRBD1 (6 bases). This CDR3 contains 19 residues. The germline V and J ends were trimmed by 3 bases and 1 base, with 19 bases remaining between them. From germline, CDR1 is MGHRA and CDR2 YSYEKL. The CDR3 DNA follows: TGCGCCAGCAGCCAGCTTGAGAAGGCCGGGACATCTGGGGCCAACGTCCTGACTTTC. Its protein product is CASSQLEKAGTSGANVLTF.

This chain uses TRBV4-2 with TRBJ2-3; 7 bases match TRBD2. Germline-derived CDR1 and CDR2 are LGHNA and YNFKEQ. With 5 bases clipped from V and 1 base from J, the junction kept 6 bases outside the gene matches. This CDR3 has 15 amino acids. The CDR3 region has the DNA TGTGCCAGCAGCACTCCAAGCGGGGGCACAGATACGCAGTATTTT. Protein: CASSTPSGGTDTQYF.

DNA for the CDR3: TGCGCCAGCAGCTTCAGGGTCCCCCACGAGCAGTACTTC. Its protein is CASSFRVPHEQYF. The chain carries TRBV5-1 and TRBJ2-7, with D perhaps matching TRBD1 (5 bases). This CDR3 has 13 amino acids. Trimming shortened V by 2 bases and J by 5 bases, and 11 bases separated the two germline ends. CDR1 is SGHRS, CDR2 YFSETQ, per germline. Looking up the rest from reference TRBV5-1 and TRBJ2-7 gives the full variable domain: KAGVTQTPRYLIKTRGQQVTLSCSPISGHRSVSWYQQTPGQGLQFLFEYFSETQRNKGNFPGRFSGRQFSNSRSEMNVSTLELGDSALYLCASSFRVPHEQYFGPGTRLTVT.

This sequence joins TRBV4-2 and TRBJ2-7; perhaps TRBD2 as D (5 bases). The CDR3 contains 12 residues. Trimming cost V 4 bases and J 2 bases, with 6 bases left between them. The germline V gene has CDR1 LGHNA and CDR2 YNFKEQ. DNA of the CDR3: TGTGCCAGCAGCCCCGGGACCTACGAGCAGTACTTC. Protein sequence: CASSPGTYEQYF.

The rearrangement joins TRBV28 to TRBJ1-5, with 7 nucleotides matching TRBD1. This CDR3 region has 14 residues. Germline V CDR1 and CDR2: MDHEN, SYDVKM. V shed 5 bases, J shed 7 bases, and the junction held 8 bases outside the gene matches. Here the CDR3 reads CASSPQQGSQPQHF. The CDR3 coding sequence is TGTGCCAGCAGTCCGCAACAGGGGAGCCAGCCCCAGCATTTT.

The CDR3 region is CATSRDSGAVYGYTF. The DNA for the CDR3 is TGTGCCACCAGCAGAGATTCAGGGGCGGTATATGGCTACACCTTC. The V call is TRBV15, the J call TRBJ1-2; TRBD1 is a possible D gene (6 bases). The V and J ends lost 0 bases and 5 bases respectively, with 13 bases between them. The CDR3 contains 15 residues. Germline V gene lookup returns CDR1 LNHNV and CDR2 YYDKDF (reference sequence).

The chain carries TRBV14 and TRBJ2-7; D is ambiguous. CDR1 is SGHDN, CDR2 FVKESK, per germline. The length of the CDR3 is 13 residues. Between the trimmed V and J ends, which lost 4 bases and 1 base, there was a span of 8 bases. CDR3 sequence: CASSRSPSYEQYF. CDR3 in DNA: TGTGCCAGCAGCCGGAGTCCTTCCTACGAGCAGTACTTC. Using reference TRBV14 and TRBJ2-7 for the parts outside the CDR3, the full variable domain is EAGVTQFPSHSVIEKGQTVTLRCDPISGHDNLYWYRRVMGKEIKFLLHFVKESKQDESGMPNNRFLAERTGGTYSTLKVQPAELEDSGVYFCASSRSPSYEQYFGPGTRLTVT.

The chain joins TRBV18 to TRBJ2-7, with 10 bases aligning to TRBD2. The germline gives CDR1 KGHSH, CDR2 LQKENI. J gave up 3 bases and V 3 bases, and 14 bases lay outside the gene matches. This CDR3 is 18 amino acids long. CDR3 DNA: TGTGCCAGCTCACCCTTTCCAGCGGGAGGGCAAAGGGACTACGAGCAGTACTTC. Its protein product is CASSPFPAGGQRDYEQYF.

The gene calls are TRBV7-3 and TRBJ1-1; D gene ambiguous. Per the germline V gene, CDR1 is SGHTA and CDR2 is FQGTGA. This CDR3 spans 14 amino acids. V lost 2 bases and J lost 3, with 10 bases in between. Here the CDR3 reads CASSLRGRDTEAFF. As DNA, the CDR3 is TGTGCCAGCAGCTTACGAGGGAGGGACACTGAAGCTTTCTTT.

Here the CDR3 DNA reads TGTGCCAGCCGAAAGGTGGACAACTACGAGCAGTACTTC. This translates into CASRKVDNYEQYF. The V gene is TRBV5-6, the J gene TRBJ2-7; a possible D gene is TRBD1 (5 bases). V lost 7 bases to trimming and J lost 3 bases, with 14 bases between them. The length of the CDR3 is 13 residues. Germline V gene sequence: CDR1 SGHDT, CDR2 YYEEEE.

The chain combines TRBV30 with TRBJ2-1; perhaps TRBD2 as D (5 bases). The CDR3 totals 13 residues. Trimming shortened V by 2 bases and J by 5 bases, and 10 bases separated the two germline ends. Germline CDR1 reads GTSNPN; CDR2 reads SVGIG (reference sequence). CDR3 coding DNA: TGTGCCTGGAGTCGGGGTACCGACAATGAGCAGTTCTTC. Protein sequence: CAWSRGTDNEQFF.

V usage is TRBV28 and J usage is TRBJ1-5, with a possible D match to TRBD1 (6 bases). V shed 5 bases and J shed 0 bases, with 11 bases lying between them. This CDR3 is 15 amino acids long. CDR1 MDHEN and CDR2 SYDVKM come from the germline V gene. The DNA for the CDR3 is TGTGCCAGCAGTCATTACAGGGATAGCAATCAGCCCCAGCATTTT. It is translated as CASSHYRDSNQPQHF.

The chain uses TRBV29-1 and TRBJ1-2; the D gene is possibly TRBD1 (6 bases). The germline V gene has CDR1 SQVTM and CDR2 ANQGSEA. This CDR3 region has 13 residues. The germline V and J ends were trimmed by 2 bases and 4 bases, with 11 bases remaining between them. The CDR3 nucleotides are TGCAGCGTTGAACCCGCACAGGGCTATGGCTACACCTTC. Translation gives CSVEPAQGYGYTF.

The chain has TRBV27 and TRBJ1-1; 8 bases agree with TRBD1. The CDR3 is made up of 14 amino acids. Germline V lookup: CDR1 MNHEY, CDR2 SMNVEV (reference sequence). V gave up 6 bases and J gave up 2 bases; unmatched junction bases: 5. The CDR3 spells CASSPTGANTEAFF. CDR3 sequence (DNA): TGTGCCAGCAGCCCGACAGGGGCTAACACTGAAGCTTTCTTT.

V gene TRBV5-1 combines with J gene TRBJ2-2; TRBD2 agrees at 12 bases. J gave up 4 bases and V 2 bases, and 12 bases lay outside the gene matches. Per the germline V gene, CDR1 is SGHRS and CDR2 is YFSETQ. The CDR3 is 19 amino acids. This chain's CDR3 is CASSFYSTSGSPATGELFF. CDR3 sequence (DNA): TGCGCCAGCAGCTTTTACTCGACTAGCGGGAGCCCAGCCACCGGGGAGCTGTTTTTT.

About this clone itself: The same CDR3 can be traced to other DNA sequences in this sample. This chain connects TRBV6-5 to TRBJ2-6; D gene ambiguous. V lost 0 bases to trimming and J lost 0 bases, with 6 bases between them. This CDR3 has 16 residues. Germline V gene sequence: CDR1 MNHEY, CDR2 SVGAGI. CDR3 loop: CASSYSTGSGANVLTF. CDR3 nucleotides: TGTGCCAGCAGTTACTCTACGGGCTCTGGGGCCAACGTCCTGACTTTC.

The chain is built from TRBV6-5 and TRBJ1-1; 9 nucleotides line up with TRBD1. The CDR3 contains 14 residues. Trimming took 9 bases from V and 2 from J; bases not matched to a gene: 7. Germline CDR1 reads MNHEY; CDR2 reads SVGAGI. The CDR3 region is CASIRDRVNTEAFF. CDR3 nucleotide sequence: TGTGCCAGTATCCGGGACAGGGTCAACACTGAAGCTTTCTTT.

The rearrangement uses TRBV9 and TRBJ1-2; D is uncertain. Germline V gives CDR1 SGDLS, CDR2 YYNGEE. This CDR3 comprises 22 residues. V lost 1 base and J 0 bases, leaving 31 bases between the germline ends. CDR3 DNA: TGTGCCAGCAGCGTAAGGGCACAGTCTTCGTCCTTAAAGCAGGAGGCTAACTATGGCTACACCTTC. Translating gives CASSVRAQSSSLKQEANYGYTF. Looking up the rest from reference TRBV9 and TRBJ1-2 gives the full variable domain: DSGVTQTPKHLITATGQRVTLRCSPRSGDLSVYWYQQSLDQGLQFLIQYYNGEERAKGNILERFSAQQFPDLHSELNLSSLELGDSALYFCASSVRAQSSSLKQEANYGYTFGSGTRLTVV.

This chain connects TRBV9 to TRBJ2-7; perhaps TRBD2 as D (6 bases). V was shortened by 6 bases and J by 6 bases, with 13 bases between the two germline ends. The CDR3 sequence is 12 residues long. Germline V gives CDR1 SGDLS, CDR2 YYNGEE. CDR3 DNA: TGTGCCAGCACCGGTGGGGGAGGCGAGCAGTACTTC. Residues: CASTGGGGEQYF. Full variable domain (missing parts from reference TRBV9 and TRBJ2-7): DSGVTQTPKHLITATGQRVTLRCSPRSGDLSVYWYQQSLDQGLQFLIQYYNGEERAKGNILERFSAQQFPDLHSELNLSSLELGDSALYFCASTGGGGEQYFGPGTRLTVT.

The chain recombines TRBV5-1 with TRBJ2-7; 9 bases are shared with TRBD2. CDR1 SGHRS and CDR2 YFSETQ come from the germline V gene. J gave up 1 base and V 0 bases, and 2 bases lay outside the gene matches. This CDR3 has 15 amino acids. The CDR3 nucleotides read TGCGCCAGCAGCTTGGCTGCGGGGGGGTCCTACGAGCAGTACTTC. Its protein product is CASSLAAGGSYEQYF.

V and J are TRBV10-1 and TRBJ1-2; 9 bases match TRBD1. This CDR3 is built from 13 residues. V lost 5 bases, J lost 3 bases, and 1 base stayed unmatched. Germline CDR1 is WNHNN and CDR2 is SYGVQD (reference sequence). CDR3 coding DNA: TGCGCCAGCAGTCGGGACAGGGACTATGGCTACACCTTC. Translation gives CASSRDRDYGYTF.

The J gene is TRBJ2-1, the V gene TRBV4-2; TRBD2 matches 8 bases. The junction had 9 bases not matched to a gene; V was cut back by 3 bases and J by 5 bases. Per germline, CDR1 LGHNA and CDR2 YNFKEQ. The CDR3 spans 16 residues. In DNA, the CDR3 is TGTGCCAGCAGCCAGGCCGGGGGGGCATCCGACAATGAGCAGTTCTTC. It encodes CASSQAGGASDNEQFF.